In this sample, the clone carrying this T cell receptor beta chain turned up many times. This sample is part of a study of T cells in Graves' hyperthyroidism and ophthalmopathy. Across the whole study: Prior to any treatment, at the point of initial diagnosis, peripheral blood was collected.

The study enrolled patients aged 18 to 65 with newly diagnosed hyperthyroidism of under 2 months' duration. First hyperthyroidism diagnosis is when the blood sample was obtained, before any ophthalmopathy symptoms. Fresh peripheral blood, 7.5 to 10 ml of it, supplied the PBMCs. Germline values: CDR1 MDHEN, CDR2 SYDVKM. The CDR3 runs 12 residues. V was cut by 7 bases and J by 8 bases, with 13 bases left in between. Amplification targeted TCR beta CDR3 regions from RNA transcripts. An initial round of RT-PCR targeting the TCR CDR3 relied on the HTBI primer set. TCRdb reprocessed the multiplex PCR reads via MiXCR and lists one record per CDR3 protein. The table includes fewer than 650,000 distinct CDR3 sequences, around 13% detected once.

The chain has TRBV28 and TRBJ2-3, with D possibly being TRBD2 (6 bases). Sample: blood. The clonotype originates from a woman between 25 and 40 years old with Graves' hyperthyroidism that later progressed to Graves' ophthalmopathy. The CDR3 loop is CASTDLAPTQYF. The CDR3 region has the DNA TGTGCCAGCACCGACCTAGCGCCTACGCAGTATTTT.